This entry lists 15 T cell receptor beta chains sequenced from one sample in a study of T cell clonotyping in hematopoietic cell transplantation (dated by TCRdb to the early 2020s). The library was prepared using the immunoSEQ multiplex PCR assay. TCRdb took this table from immuneACCESS and kept in-frame rearrangements with V and J called. Such tables lack part of the clones; where checked against another copy, unresolved V genes explain under half of the gap, and the rest is unexplained. For this sample the table gives 25,000 to 35,000 clones, of which under 97% were detected only once. Approximately 1.3% of the sample belongs to the ten largest clones. The source material was peripheral blood mononuclear cells. Receptor source: a man aged 45-60 years in good health. Some clones in this sample may be carry-over from other donors' samples.

CDR3 in DNA: TGTGCCAGCAGAGCAGACAGCCGCAATCAGCCCCAGCATTTT. It specifies CASRADSRNQPQHF. The chain combines TRBV6-5 with TRBJ1-5, with a tentative D call TRBD1 (5 bases). Germline V gene lookup returns CDR1 MNHEY and CDR2 SVGAGI. The CDR3 totals 14 residues. V shed 6 bases and J shed 2 bases, with 11 bases lying between them.

The J gene is TRBJ2-3, the V gene TRBV4-3; D is tentatively TRBD1 or TRBD2 (5 bases each). CDR3 length: 14 amino acids. CDR1 is LGHNA, CDR2 YSLEER, per germline. V shed 0 bases and J shed 4 bases, with 8 bases lying between them. The CDR3: CASSQDGTADTQYF. For the CDR3, the DNA is TGCGCCAGCAGCCAAGATGGGACGGCAGATACGCAGTATTTT.

The chain is built from TRBV19 and TRBJ1-6, with 12 bases identical to TRBD1. This CDR3 spans 16 amino acids. V shed 5 bases, J shed 6 bases, and the junction held 5 bases outside the gene matches. Germline values: CDR1 LNHDA, CDR2 SQIVND (reference sequence). The CDR3 nucleotides are TGTGCCAGTAGTGGCAGGGACAGGGGGCGTAATTCACCCCTCCACTTT. It encodes CASSGRDRGRNSPLHF.

The chain couples TRBV19 to TRBJ1-5; D may be TRBD1 (5 bases). Germline CDR1 and CDR2: LNHDA and SQIVND (reference sequence). The CDR3 has 15 residues. Trimming took off 3 bases at V and 7 bases at J, with 16 bases between the two ends. The CDR3 DNA follows: TGTGCCAGTAGTATCGGGGCAGGGATGGACCAGCCCCAGCATTTT. This encodes CASSIGAGMDQPQHF.

The chain links TRBV19 to TRBJ1-5; D remains ambiguous. CDR1 is LNHDA, CDR2 SQIVND, per germline (reference sequence). Trimming took 3 bases from V and 0 from J, leaving 9 bases between them. CDR3 length equals 15 residues. The CDR3 region is CASSIGRYSNQPQHF. CDR3 sequence (DNA): TGTGCCAGTAGTATCGGCAGATATAGCAATCAGCCCCAGCATTTT.

The chain is built from TRBV27 and TRBJ1-5; TRBD1 is a possible D gene (5 bases). The CDR3 length is 13 residues. V dropped 8 bases and J dropped 4 bases, with 12 bases sitting between them. CDR1 is MNHEY and CDR2 is SMNVEV in the germline V gene (reference sequence). In DNA form, the CDR3 reads TGTGCCAGCGCGCGCAGGGAGAATCAGCCCCAGCATTTT. It codes for CASARRENQPQHF.

DNA for the CDR3: TGTGCCAGCAGCTTAGTAGTGGTGAGCACCGGGGAGCTGTTTTTT. This gives the protein CASSLVVVSTGELFF. The genes are TRBV7-2 and TRBJ2-2; D not resolved. V shed 1 base and J shed 4 bases, with 10 bases lying between them. The germline CDR1 and CDR2 sequences are SGHTA and FQGNSA. This CDR3 contains 15 residues.

The rearrangement uses TRBV4-1 and TRBJ1-2, with D possibly matching TRBD1 (5 bases). The V gene lost 4 bases and the J gene lost 4 bases, with 13 bases spanning the gap. Germline assignment: CDR1 MGHRA and CDR2 YSYEKL. The CDR3 is 14 residues long. The CDR3 spells CASSPMDKSYGYTF. In DNA form, the CDR3 reads TGCGCCAGCAGCCCGATGGACAAAAGCTATGGCTACACCTTC.

The CDR3 DNA sequence: TGTGCCAGCAGACAATCGGGAGGAACTGAAGCTTTCTTT. Protein sequence: CASRQSGGTEAFF. This chain links TRBV7-3 with TRBJ1-1; D call uncertain. Per germline, CDR1 SGHTA and CDR2 FQGTGA. Trimming pared 6 bases from V and 5 bases from J, leaving 13 bases between. The CDR3 consists of 13 residues.

This clone has only one observation. V is TRBV7-2 and J is TRBJ1-6, with a weak D call TRBD1 (5 bases). Trimming removed 3 bases at V and 5 bases at J, with 11 bases between. This CDR3 region has 15 residues. CDR1 SGHTA and CDR2 FQGNSA come from the germline V gene. The CDR3 nucleotides are TGTGCCAGCAGCTTTAGAAAGGGGAATAATTCACCCCTCCACTTT. As protein: CASSFRKGNNSPLHF.

The chain recombines TRBV27 with TRBJ1-1, with no clear D. Trimming shortened V by 3 bases and J by 6 bases, and 11 bases separated the two germline ends. Germline V lookup: CDR1 MNHEY, CDR2 SMNVEV (reference sequence). The CDR3 spans 13 residues. The CDR3 nucleotides are TGTGCCAGCAGTTTCGGGCACGGGGCTGAAGCTTTCTTT. As protein: CASSFGHGAEAFF.

This chain connects TRBV4-3 to TRBJ2-1, with D perhaps matching TRBD2 (5 bases). Trimming stripped 2 bases from V and 0 bases from J, with 11 bases between. Germline assignment: CDR1 LGHNA and CDR2 YSLEER. The CDR3 sequence is 16 residues long. CDR3 nucleotide sequence: TGCGCCAGCAGCCAATTACGAGGGAGCTCCTACAATGAGCAGTTCTTC. Translated: CASSQLRGSSYNEQFF.

This clone was counted between two and nine times. The chain recombines TRBV11-2 with TRBJ1-1, with a possible D match to TRBD1 (5 bases). V gave up 3 bases and J gave up 11 bases, with 13 bases separating them. The CDR3 is 12 amino acids. Per germline, CDR1 SGHAT and CDR2 FQNNGV. Written as DNA, the CDR3 is TGTGCCAGCAGCTTGCTCCAGGGTGGGGCTTTCTTT. This codes for CASSLLQGGAFF. Looking up the rest from reference TRBV11-2 and TRBJ1-1 gives the full variable domain: EAGVAQSPRYKIIEKRQSVAFWCNPISGHATLYWYQQILGQGPKLLIQFQNNGVVDDSQLPKDRFSAERLKGVDSTLKIQPAKLEDSAVYLCASSLLQGGAFFGQGTRLTVV.

The chain joins TRBV9 to TRBJ1-2; no definite D call. This CDR3 contains 11 residues. The V gene lost 7 bases and the J gene lost 3 bases, with 7 bases spanning the gap. The germline V gene has CDR1 SGDLS and CDR2 YYNGEE. The CDR3 DNA follows: TGTGCCAGCGGGCAGCACTATGGCTACACCTTC. Translation: CASGQHYGYTF.

This clone has just one count. The rearrangement joins TRBV11-3 to TRBJ2-7, with TRBD2 identical over 9 bases. V dropped 5 bases and J dropped 5; count of bases not matched to a gene: 7. CDR3 length: 14 residues. Looked up from germline, CDR1 is SGHNT and CDR2 is YENEEA. The CDR3 sequence: CASSKSGGLNEQYF. The CDR3 nucleotides read TGTGCCAGCAGCAAGAGCGGGGGGCTCAACGAGCAGTACTTC.